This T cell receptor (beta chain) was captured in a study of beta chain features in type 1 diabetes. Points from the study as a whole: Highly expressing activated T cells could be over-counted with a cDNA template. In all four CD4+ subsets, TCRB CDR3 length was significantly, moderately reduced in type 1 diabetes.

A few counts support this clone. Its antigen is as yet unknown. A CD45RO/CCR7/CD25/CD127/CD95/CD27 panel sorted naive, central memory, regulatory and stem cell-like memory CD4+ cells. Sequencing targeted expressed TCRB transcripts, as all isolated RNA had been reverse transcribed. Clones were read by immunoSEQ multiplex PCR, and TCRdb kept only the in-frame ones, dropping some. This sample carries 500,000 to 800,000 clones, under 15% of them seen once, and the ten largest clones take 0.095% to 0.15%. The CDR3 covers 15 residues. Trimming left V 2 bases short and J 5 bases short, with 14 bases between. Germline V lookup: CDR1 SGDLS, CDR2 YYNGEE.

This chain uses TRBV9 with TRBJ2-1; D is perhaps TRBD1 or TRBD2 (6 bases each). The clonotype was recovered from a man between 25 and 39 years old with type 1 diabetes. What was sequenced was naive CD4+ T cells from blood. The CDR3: CASSVWGARNNEQFF. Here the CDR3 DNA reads TGTGCCAGCAGCGTTTGGGGGGCCAGAAACAATGAGCAGTTCTTC.